This TCR beta chain was captured by sequencing in a study of blood T cell repertoires in COVID-19. Trimming took 7 bases from V and 4 from J; bases not matched to a gene: 12. CDR1 is MNHEY and CDR2 is SVGAGI in the germline V gene. The CDR3 is 15 amino acids. Libraries were prepared by immunoSEQ multiplex PCR; TCRdb keeps only in-frame clonotypes and omits some of them. The table lists about 140,000 clones, over 75% of them singletons. The sequenced sample consisted of peripheral blood. J is TRBJ2-7 and V is TRBV6-5; 8 bases line up with TRBD1. The receptor was isolated from a man aged 60 to 75 with active or convalescent COVID-19. The CDR3 protein is CASMRGLQGAYEQYF. For the CDR3, the DNA is TGTGCCAGCATGCGAGGTCTGCAGGGGGCGTACGAGCAGTACTTC.